The present entry profiles one TCR beta chain with its context. This record comes from a study of blood T cell repertoires in COVID-19. Study-level information: Acute-phase and convalescent COVID-19 samples originated in the United States, Italy and Spain.

The assay was immunoSEQ multiplex PCR, and TCRdb's table has in-frame clones only and misses some. The sample has about 130,000 clones; 90% are singletons. The CDR3 has 13 amino acids. Germline V gives CDR1 SGHNT, CDR2 YYREEE (reference sequence). Trimming took off 2 bases at V and 4 bases at J, with 9 bases between the two ends. The receptor was isolated from a man between 50 and 59 years old with active COVID-19. The chain links TRBV5-4 to TRBJ1-2; tentative D call: TRBD1 (6 bases). Material: peripheral blood. Here the CDR3 reads CASSFDRIYGYTF. Written as DNA, the CDR3 is TGTGCCAGCAGCTTCGACAGGATCTATGGCTACACCTTC.